A single count supports the clone carrying this T cell receptor (beta chain). Its antigen is as yet unknown. These data originate in a study of PD-1 blockade in classical Hodgkin lymphoma. Study results and limitations: Lower baseline TCR diversity marked trial partial responders and progressors. Diversity in CD4+ TCRs, unlike that measured in CD8+ TCRs, had risen significantly by C4D1.

Sequencing used immunoSEQ multiplex PCR; TCRdb keeps in-frame clones, though not all of them. The table lists some 100,000 clones, approximately 90% of them singletons. No patient escaped relapse after autologous stem cell transplantation, and brentuximab vedotin exposure varied. The starting material was peripheral blood mononuclear cells (PBMCs), obtained before the second cycle of nivolumab. The TCR sequence derives from a human donor with classical Hodgkin lymphoma.

The CDR3 DNA sequence: TGTGCCAGCAGCTTAGGTCCAGCTTCCTACGAGCAGTACTTC. Protein: CASSLGPASYEQYF. V and J are TRBV7-9 and TRBJ2-7, with D hard to call. In germline, CDR1 is SEHNR, CDR2 FQNEAQ (reference sequence). With 1 base removed from V and 1 base from J, the gap between germline ends came to 8 bases. The CDR3 runs 14 residues.